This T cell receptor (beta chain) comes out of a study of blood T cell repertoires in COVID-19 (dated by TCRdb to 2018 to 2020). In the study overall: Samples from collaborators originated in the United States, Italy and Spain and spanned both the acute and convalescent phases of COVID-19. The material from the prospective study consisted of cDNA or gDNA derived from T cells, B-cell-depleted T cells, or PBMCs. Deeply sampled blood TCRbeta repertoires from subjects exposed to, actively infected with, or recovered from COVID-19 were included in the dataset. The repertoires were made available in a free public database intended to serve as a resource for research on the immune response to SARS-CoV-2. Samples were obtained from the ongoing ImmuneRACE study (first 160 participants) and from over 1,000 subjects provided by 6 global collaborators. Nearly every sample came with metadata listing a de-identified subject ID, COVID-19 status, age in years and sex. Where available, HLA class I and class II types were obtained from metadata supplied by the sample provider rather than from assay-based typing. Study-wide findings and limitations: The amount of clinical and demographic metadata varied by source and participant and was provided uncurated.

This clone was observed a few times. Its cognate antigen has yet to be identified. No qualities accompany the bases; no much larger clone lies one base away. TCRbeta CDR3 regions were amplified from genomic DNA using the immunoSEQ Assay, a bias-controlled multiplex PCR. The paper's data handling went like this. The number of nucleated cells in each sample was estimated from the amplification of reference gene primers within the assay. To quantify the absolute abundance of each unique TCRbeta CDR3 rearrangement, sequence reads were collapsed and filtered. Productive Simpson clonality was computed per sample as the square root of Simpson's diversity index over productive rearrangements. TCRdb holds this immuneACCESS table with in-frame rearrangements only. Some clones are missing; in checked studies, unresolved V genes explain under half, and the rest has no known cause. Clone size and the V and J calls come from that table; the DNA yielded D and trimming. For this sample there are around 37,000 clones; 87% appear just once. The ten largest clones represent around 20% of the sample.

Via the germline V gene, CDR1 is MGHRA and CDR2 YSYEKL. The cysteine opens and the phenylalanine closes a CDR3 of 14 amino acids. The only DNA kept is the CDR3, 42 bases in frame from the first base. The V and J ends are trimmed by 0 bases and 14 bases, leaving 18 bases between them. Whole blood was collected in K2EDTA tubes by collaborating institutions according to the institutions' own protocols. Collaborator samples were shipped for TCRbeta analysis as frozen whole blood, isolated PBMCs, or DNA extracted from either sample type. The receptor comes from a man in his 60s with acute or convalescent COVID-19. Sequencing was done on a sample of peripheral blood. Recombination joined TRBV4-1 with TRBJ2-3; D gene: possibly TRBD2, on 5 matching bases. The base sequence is TGCGCCAGCAGCCAAGAATTGGCGGGCCTACCCGGGTATTTT. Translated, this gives CASSQELAGLPGYF.